Listed below are T cell receptor beta chains from one sample, sequenced in a study of blood T cell repertoires in COVID-19. Sequenced by immunoSEQ multiplex PCR; TCRdb stores in-frame clones only, minus some. Counted here are some 320,000 clones, 87% occurring once; the ten biggest clones make up around 8%. Input material: peripheral blood. These receptors all come from a woman aged 50 to 60 who had recovered from COVID-19. CDR3s include the opening cysteine and the closing phenylalanine or tryptophan. D genes are given only for firm matches. A clone size is listed for some rows: how often the clone was seen (once, few, many), or a class if it is expanded.

d_call	v_call	j_call	clone_size	cdr3_nt	cdr3_aa
NA	TRBV30	TRBJ2-7	NA	TGTGCCTGGAGCAGGGGGGACTACGAGCAGTACTTC	CAWSRGDYEQYF
TRBD1	TRBV10-2	TRBJ1-1	few	TGCGCCAGCAAACAGGGGCGTCACACTGAAGCTTTCTTT	CASKQGRHTEAFF
NA	TRBV5-6	TRBJ1-6	NA	TGTGCCAGCAGCTTAAAACGGAGCTATTCACCCCTCCACTTT	CASSLKRSYSPLHF
TRBD1	TRBV19	TRBJ2-7	once	TGTGCCAGTAGTGGACAGGGTAGGGATGAGCAGTACTTC	CASSGQGRDEQYF
NA	TRBV9	TRBJ1-1	NA	TGTGCCAGCAGCGTAGGGGCAGATCAGAACACTGAAGCTTTCTTT	CASSVGADQNTEAFF
NA	TRBV7-2	TRBJ1-2	NA	TGTGCCAGCAGCTTAGGGTATGGAGACTATGGCTACACCTTC	CASSLGYGDYGYTF
TRBD2	TRBV11-2	TRBJ2-1	once	TGTGCCAGCAGCCCAACTAGCGGTCTGGGGAATGAGCAGTTCTTC	CASSPTSGLGNEQFF
NA	TRBV7-2	TRBJ1-1	NA	TGTGCCAGCAGCTTAGTGGGGGCCACTGAAGCTTTCTTT	CASSLVGATEAFF
NA	TRBV7-9	TRBJ2-3	NA	TGTGCCAGCAGCTCAGGGGGGTCTAGCACAGATACGCAGTATTTT	CASSSGGSSTDTQYF
NA	TRBV27	TRBJ2-1	NA	TGTGCCAGTTATGCGGGGAGCTCCTACAATGAGCAGTTCTTC	CASYAGSSYNEQFF
NA	TRBV19	TRBJ1-2	NA	TGTGCCAGTAGTTCCCAGGCCGGGAGCTACACCTTC	CASSSQAGSYTF
TRBD1	TRBV6-5	TRBJ1-1	NA	TGTGCCAGCAGTTACGGACAGGGGGCTTTCTTT	CASSYGQGAFF
NA	TRBV7-7	TRBJ2-5	NA	TGTGCCAGCACCGCGGACCTAGGGGAAGAGACCCAGTACTTC	CASTADLGEETQYF
NA	TRBV9	TRBJ1-5	NA	TGTGCCAGCAGCTCACAGGGAAGCAATCAGCCCCAGCATTTT	CASSSQGSNQPQHF
TRBD1	TRBV6-4	TRBJ2-7	NA	TGTGCCAGCAGCCGGGACAGGGGCTACGAGCAGTACTTC	CASSRDRGYEQYF
NA	TRBV5-5	TRBJ1-2	NA	TGTGCCAGCAGCAATACAGCGGGCGGCTATGGCTACACCTTC	CASSNTAGGYGYTF
NA	TRBV19	TRBJ2-5	NA	TGTGCCAGTAGTCCCGGGAGTCTTCAAGAGACCCAGTACTTC	CASSPGSLQETQYF
TRBD2	TRBV6-6	TRBJ2-3	NA	TGTGCCTTGGGACTAGCGGGGACCTACACAGATACGCAGTATTTT	CALGLAGTYTDTQYF
NA	TRBV7-6	TRBJ1-1	once	TGTGCCAGCAGCTTAGACCCGACAATGAACACTGAAGCTTTCTTT	CASSLDPTMNTEAFF
NA	TRBV12-3/TRBV12-4	TRBJ1-2	once	TGTGCCAGCAGTTATATTAGTGGCTACACCTTC	CASSYISGYTF
TRBD1	TRBV6-6	TRBJ1-5	NA	TGTGCCAGCAGCCGAAAGTCGGGGGGACAGGGTGGAAATCAGCCCCAGCATTTT	CASSRKSGGQGGNQPQHF
TRBD2	TRBV11-3	TRBJ2-1	NA	TGTGCCAGCAGCAAAGCGGGACTCCTGAGGAGTGAGCAGTTCTTC	CASSKAGLLRSEQFF
NA	TRBV11-2	TRBJ2-7	NA	TGTGCCAGCAGCTTAGGGGGCAGGAGCGAGCAGTACTTC	CASSLGGRSEQYF
TRBD1	TRBV24-1	TRBJ1-2	NA	TGTGCCACCAGTGATTTACTCCCCGGGACAGGGAACTATGGCTACACCTTC	CATSDLLPGTGNYGYTF
NA	TRBV4-1	TRBJ1-1	NA	TGCGCCAGCAGCCGTCGGGAGGGTACGGACACTGAAGCTTTCTTT	CASSRREGTDTEAFF
TRBD2	TRBV7-2	TRBJ2-7	NA	TGTGCCAGCAGCTTAGCGCTAGCGGGCTACGAGCAGTACTTC	CASSLALAGYEQYF
NA	TRBV27	TRBJ2-2	once	TGTGCCAGCAGCATGGCTAGCCTCACCGGGGAGCTGTTTTTT	CASSMASLTGELFF
NA	TRBV28	TRBJ2-7	NA	TGTGCCAGCAGAGGGGTCCCTTTCTCCTACGAGCAGTACTTC	CASRGVPFSYEQYF
NA	TRBV19	TRBJ2-2	few	TGTGCCAGTAGTATAGTACTCGGTGGCGGGGAGCTGTTTTTT	CASSIVLGGGELFF
TRBD2	TRBV10-3	TRBJ2-3	NA	TGTGCCATCGGGGGGCGGGAGGACACAGATACGCAGTATTTT	CAIGGREDTDTQYF
NA	TRBV2	TRBJ1-1	once	TGTGCCAGGTCCTTGGGGGGGGACACTGAAGCTTTCTTT	CARSLGGDTEAFF
TRBD1	TRBV7-2	TRBJ2-1	NA	TGTGCCAGCAGCAGATCTGGACAGGGGGCTCGTGGTGAGCAGTTCTTC	CASSRSGQGARGEQFF
NA	TRBV5-5	TRBJ2-5	once	TGTGCCAGCAGCTTTGGAAGGCCGGAGGAGACCCAGTACTTC	CASSFGRPEETQYF
TRBD1	TRBV5-4	TRBJ1-2	NA	TGTGCCAGCAGCCCCGGGGACAGGATGTATGGCTACACCTTC	CASSPGDRMYGYTF
NA	TRBV6-2/TRBV6-3	TRBJ2-7	NA	TGTGCCAGCAGCACTACCTACGGTCCCTACGAGCAGTACTTC	CASSTTYGPYEQYF
TRBD1	TRBV4-3	TRBJ2-5	NA	TGCGCCAGCAGCCAAGAATTTTTGAGGGGGCTGGAGACCCAGTACTTC	CASSQEFLRGLETQYF